One and the same sample provided the 23 T cell receptor beta chains below, sequenced in a study of T-cell memory formation after mild COVID-19 (dated by TCRdb to about 2021). The library was generated by 5' RACE. The reads were generated on an Illumina NovaSeq 6000. TCRdb reworked the public reads: Q25 trimming with fastp, MiXCR clone assembly, productive beta chains retained. A single entry per CDR3 protein holds the most common genes and DNA from its merged rows. In this sample the table shows about 280,000 distinct CDR3 sequences, over 7% of which occur a single time. Around a fifth of the sample is taken by the ten largest. The sample taken for sequencing was PBMCs or a T cell subset sorted from them (not recorded which). Source of these receptors: a man between 18 and 29 years old who had mild COVID-19 (a few samples of this study predate the infection). The sample titles of this study are shuffled in the database, so cell type and time point are left out; the donor was told from shared clones.

This clonotype came up a few times. CDR3 bases: TGCGCCAGCAGCCCAGGGGGTAGGCACACTGAAGCTTTCTTT. Translating gives CASSPGGRHTEAFF. The V gene is TRBV5-1, the J gene TRBJ1-1; TRBD1 aligns across 7 bases. CDR3 length: 14 residues. Trimming took 4 bases from V and 3 from J; bases not matched to a gene: 6. Germline V lookup: CDR1 SGHRS, CDR2 YFSETQ.

There are many counts of this clonotype. The chain employs TRBV9 and TRBJ1-2, with D possibly being TRBD1 (5 bases). CDR3 size: 15 residues. In germline, CDR1 is SGDLS, CDR2 YYNGEE. V was trimmed by 4 bases and J by 8 bases, leaving 21 bases between them. The CDR3 DNA is TGTGCCAGCAGCACAACCGAGGGGAGGACCCGGGGCTACACCTTC. Residues: CASSTTEGRTRGYTF. Drawing the rest from reference TRBV9 and TRBJ1-2, the complete variable domain is DSGVTQTPKHLITATGQRVTLRCSPRSGDLSVYWYQQSLDQGLQFLIQYYNGEERAKGNILERFSAQQFPDLHSELNLSSLELGDSALYFCASSTTEGRTRGYTFGSGTRLTVV.

This clonotype was found a few times. This chain joins TRBV6-6 and TRBJ1-2; 7 bases are a match to TRBD1. V trimming: 5 bases; J trimming: 0 bases; junction bases outside the gene matches: 9. Germline V gene sequence: CDR1 MNHNY, CDR2 SVGAGI (reference sequence). The CDR3 has 16 residues. The CDR3 region is CASSILDRPSNYGYTF. The CDR3 nucleotides read TGTGCCAGCAGTATCTTGGACAGGCCCTCTAACTATGGCTACACCTTC.

A single count supports this clonotype. The junction differs from germline at one of its ends, possibly a read error. The rearrangement joins TRBV7-2 to TRBJ1-2, with 7 bases matching TRBD1. Germline V lookup: CDR1 SGHTA, CDR2 FQGNSA. CDR3 length equals 12 residues. The CDR3 sequence: CASSYSRDREKF. CDR3 bases: TGTGCCAGCAGTTACTCCCGGGACAGAGAAAAATTC.

This clonotype was observed at least ten times. The rearrangement uses TRBV5-1 and TRBJ1-6; 8 nucleotides align to TRBD1. CDR1 is SGHRS and CDR2 is YFSETQ in the germline V gene. This CDR3 is built from 15 residues. Trimming at V came to 4 bases and at J to 8 bases, leaving 8 bases not matched to a gene. CDR3 sequence reads: CASSLGQGAYSPLHF. The CDR3 region has the DNA TGCGCCAGCAGCCTTGGGCAGGGGGCTTATTCACCCCTCCACTTT.

This rearrangement joins TRBV18 to TRBJ2-2; D is possibly TRBD1 (5 bases). Germline-derived CDR1 and CDR2 are KGHSH and LQKENI. The CDR3 consists of 15 residues. Between the trimmed V and J ends, which lost 6 bases and 0 bases, there was a span of 11 bases. CDR3: CASSPGHSNTGELFF. CDR3 DNA sequence: TGTGCCAGCTCCCCAGGACACTCGAACACCGGGGAGCTGTTTTTT. The full variable domain, with the rest looked up from reference TRBV18 and TRBJ2-2, is NAGVMQNPRHLVRRRGQEARLRCSPMKGHSHVYWYRQLPEEGLKFMVYLQKENIIDESGMPKERFSAEFPKEGPSILRIQQVVRGDSAAYFCASSPGHSNTGELFFGEGSRLTVL.

The J gene is TRBJ2-1, the V gene TRBV15, with 12 bases that match TRBD2. The CDR3 covers 16 residues. The J segment lost 6 bases and the V segment lost 5 bases, leaving 8 bases of the junction unmatched. The germline gives CDR1 LNHNV, CDR2 YYDKDF (reference sequence). The DNA of the CDR3 is TGTGCCACCAGCGGCAGACTAGCGGGGGCGAGCAATGAGCAGTTCTTC. Amino acid sequence: CATSGRLAGASNEQFF.

The genes are TRBV7-6 and TRBJ2-4; TRBD1 matches 7 bases. The ends lost 4 bases at V and 0 bases at J; junction bases unmatched: 21. The CDR3 has 21 amino acids. The V gene's germline CDR1 is SGHVS and CDR2 FNYEAQ. The CDR3 is CASSSNPRQGAYAIAKNIQYF. CDR3 in DNA: TGTGCCAGCAGCTCCAACCCCCGACAGGGAGCCTACGCTATAGCCAAAAACATTCAGTACTTC.

In its sample, this clonotype was seen a few times. The rearrangement joins TRBV12-3 or TRBV12-4 to TRBJ1-4; no definite D call. The CDR3 totals 11 residues. With 3 bases removed from V and 15 bases from J, the gap between germline ends came to 11 bases. In nucleotides, the CDR3 is TGTGCCAGCAGTTTGGAGGTACAAATGTTTTTT. Translating gives CASSLEVQMFF.

In DNA form, the CDR3 reads TGCGCCAGCAGCTCTCTACCTTTACTCACCCACGACTATGGCTACACCTTC. This encodes CASSSLPLLTHDYGYTF. The genes are TRBV5-1 and TRBJ1-2; no reliable D call. V was clipped by 3 bases and J by 3 bases, with 21 bases between them. Per germline, CDR1 SGHRS and CDR2 YFSETQ. The CDR3 extends over 17 amino acids.

The genes are TRBV9 and TRBJ1-1; D not certain. The germline V gene has CDR1 SGDLS and CDR2 YYNGEE. This CDR3 has 13 amino acids. V lost 2 bases, J lost 1 base, and 6 bases lay in between. CDR3 in amino acids: CASSVATNTEAFF. In DNA, the CDR3 is TGTGCCAGCAGCGTCGCGACGAACACTGAAGCTTTCTTT.

This clonotype appeared many times. The rearrangement uses TRBV4-1 and TRBJ2-1; TRBD2 matches 7 bases. Germline V lookup: CDR1 MGHRA, CDR2 YSYEKL. The CDR3 length is 14 residues. V dropped 2 bases and J dropped 7; count of bases not matched to a gene: 5. CDR3 region: CASSQRAGTNEQFF. DNA of the CDR3: TGCGCCAGCAGCCAACGAGCGGGGACTAATGAGCAGTTCTTC.

This clonotype was picked up many times. This chain joins TRBV7-8 and TRBJ2-7, with D maybe TRBD1 (5 bases). This CDR3 contains 14 residues. CDR1 is SGHVS, CDR2 FQNEAQ, per germline. Trimming shortened V by 5 bases and J by 5 bases, and 16 bases separated the two germline ends. The CDR3 here is CASSPHSGRDEQYF. In nucleotides, the CDR3 is TGTGCCAGCAGCCCCCACTCGGGCAGGGACGAGCAGTACTTC.

This clonotype showed up just a few times. The V call is TRBV5-1, the J call TRBJ2-3; D gene unclear. The CDR3 loop spans 15 amino acids. The germline V and J ends were trimmed by 4 bases and 0 bases, with 12 bases remaining between them. Germline CDR1 is SGHRS and CDR2 is YFSETQ. DNA of the CDR3: TGCGCCAGCAGCCCTCGGCATTATAGCACAGATACGCAGTATTTT. Amino acids: CASSPRHYSTDTQYF.

This clonotype was seen only a few times. The V gene is TRBV6-5, the J gene TRBJ1-2, with 7 nucleotides matching TRBD1. The germline V gene has CDR1 MNHEY and CDR2 SVGAGI. There are 15 residues in the CDR3. J lost 4 bases, V lost 2 bases, and 7 bases had no gene match. CDR3 loop: CASSYRRGGSYGYTF. Here the CDR3 DNA reads TGTGCCAGCAGTTACCGCCGAGGGGGCTCCTATGGCTACACCTTC.

This clonotype showed up many times. This CDR3 is CASSVGLSNQPQHF. The CDR3 DNA is TGTGCCAGCAGTGTGGGCCTTAGCAATCAGCCCCAGCATTTT. The chain has TRBV2 and TRBJ1-5; the D is unclear. The germline V gene has CDR1 SNHLY and CDR2 FYNNEI. The CDR3 sequence is 14 residues long. V shed 4 bases and J shed 0 bases, with 7 bases lying between them.

The genes are TRBV12-3 or TRBV12-4 and TRBJ1-1, with TRBD1 matching 7 bases. CDR3 size: 19 residues. V was pared by 6 bases and J by 1 base, with 20 bases of the junction left unmatched. The CDR3 nucleotides are TGTGCCAGCAGCTTCAAAGGGCGGTTGTGGGACAGAGCGAACACTGAAGCTTTCTTT. Its translation: CASSFKGRLWDRANTEAFF.

This clonotype was counted ten times or more. This chain uses TRBV12-3 or TRBV12-4 with TRBJ2-2, with D maybe TRBD1 (5 bases). The CDR3 is 14 amino acids. V was pared by 8 bases and J by 2 bases, with 12 bases between. The CDR3 loop is CASGRGINTGELFF. The DNA for the CDR3 is TGTGCCAGCGGTAGGGGTATTAACACCGGGGAGCTGTTTTTT.

This clonotype was detected ten times or more. This sequence joins TRBV5-1 and TRBJ1-1, with D unresolved. Germline CDR1 SGHRS, CDR2 YFSETQ. This CDR3 is built from 15 residues. The V and J ends lost 1 base and 0 bases respectively, with 10 bases between them. The CDR3 DNA follows: TGCGCCAGCAGCTTGACCGTCACGATGAACACTGAAGCTTTCTTT. It encodes CASSLTVTMNTEAFF.

This chain connects TRBV7-6 to TRBJ1-1; TRBD1 might be the D (5 bases). Trimming shortened V by 5 bases and J by 5 bases, and 18 bases separated the two germline ends. Germline values: CDR1 SGHVS, CDR2 FNYEAQ. This CDR3 has 15 amino acids. The CDR3 DNA reads as TGTGCCAGCAGCCCCGGTAAAGAGGGGAGGACTGAAGCTTTCTTT. This codes for CASSPGKEGRTEAFF.

This clonotype was observed many times. The V gene is TRBV5-5, the J gene TRBJ2-3; possible D gene TRBD2, 5 bases. CDR3 length: 13 residues. Germline loops: CDR1 SGHKS, CDR2 YYEKEE (reference sequence). Trimming shortened V by 6 bases and J by 1 base, and 9 bases separated the two germline ends. The CDR3 spells CASTLSGTDTQYF. For the CDR3, the DNA is TGTGCCAGCACCCTTAGCGGCACAGATACGCAGTATTTT.

The table lists this clonotype with many counts. The chain employs TRBV20-1 and TRBJ2-1; 11 positions agree with TRBD2. The CDR3 length is 14 residues. After removal of 8 bases from V and 9 bases from J, the junction contained 12 bases not matched to a gene. Germline V gene data show CDR1 as DFQATT and CDR2 as SNEGSKA (reference sequence). The CDR3 region is CSSLAGGAQIEQFF. CDR3 DNA sequence: TGCAGTTCTTTAGCGGGGGGGGCCCAGATTGAGCAGTTCTTC.

J is TRBJ1-3 and V is TRBV18; D call uncertain. The V end was cut by 3 bases, the J end by 3 bases, with 12 bases between. The CDR3 spans 15 residues. CDR1 KGHSH and CDR2 LQKENI come from the germline V gene. The CDR3 loop is CASSPDGSLGNTIYF. The DNA for the CDR3 is TGTGCCAGCTCACCGGACGGCAGCCTTGGAAACACCATATATTTT.